A single sample is the source of the 3 T cell receptor beta chains below, sequenced in a study of early stage breast cancer tumors. Sequenced by immunoSEQ multiplex PCR; TCRdb stores in-frame clones only, minus some. Altogether under 45,000 clones are present, around 69% being singletons, with the ten largest covering around 7.2%. Sequenced: blood. The source of these receptors is a person in their fifties with breast cancer.

The chain couples TRBV21-1 to TRBJ2-7; the table's D call, TRBD1, was not checked against the DNA. TRBV21-1 corresponds to a pseudogene. The CDR3 is 14 amino acids. The CDR3 nucleotides read TGTGCCAGCAGCAACGGGACAGGAGTCTACGAGCAGTACTTC. This codes for CASSNGTGVYEQYF.

The V and J genes are TRBV7-2 and TRBJ1-2, with D unresolved. CDR1 and CDR2 from the germline V gene are SGHTA and FQGNSA. V lost 3 bases and J lost 1, with 6 bases in between. CDR3 size: 13 residues. This CDR3 reads CASSFSDNYGYTF. The CDR3 DNA reads as TGTGCCAGCAGCTTTTCAGATAACTATGGCTACACCTTC.

The V call is TRBV11-1, the J call TRBJ1-3; a possible D gene is TRBD1 (6 bases). Germline-derived CDR1 and CDR2 are SGHAT and FQDESV (reference sequence). V shed 5 bases and J shed 0 bases, with 11 bases lying between them. The CDR3 covers 15 residues. CDR3 in amino acids: CASSEYRDSGNTIYF. DNA of the CDR3: TGTGCCAGCAGCGAGTACAGGGACTCTGGAAACACCATATATTTT.